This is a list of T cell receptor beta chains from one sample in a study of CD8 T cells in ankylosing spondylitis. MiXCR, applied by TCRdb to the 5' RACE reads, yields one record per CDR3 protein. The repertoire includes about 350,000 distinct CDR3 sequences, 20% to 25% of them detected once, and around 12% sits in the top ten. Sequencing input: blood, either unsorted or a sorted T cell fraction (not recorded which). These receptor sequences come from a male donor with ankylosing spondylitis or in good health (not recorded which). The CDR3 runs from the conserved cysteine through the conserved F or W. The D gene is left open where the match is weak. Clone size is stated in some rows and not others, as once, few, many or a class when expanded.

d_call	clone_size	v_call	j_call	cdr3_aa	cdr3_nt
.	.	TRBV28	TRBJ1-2	CASSPLLVPAPGYTF	TGTGCCAGCAGTCCCCTTCTCGTTCCGGCTCCCGGCTACACCTTC
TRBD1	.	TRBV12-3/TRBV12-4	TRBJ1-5	CASSGQGLDQPQHF	TGTGCCAGCAGTGGACAGGGTTTAGATCAGCCCCAGCATTTT
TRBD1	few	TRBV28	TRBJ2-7	CASWTPTGNSNEQYF	TGTGCCAGCTGGACTCCGACAGGGAACTCAAACGAGCAGTACTTC
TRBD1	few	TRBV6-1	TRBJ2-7	CASNDGQGVYEQYF	TGTGCCAGCAACGACGGACAGGGCGTCTACGAGCAGTACTTC
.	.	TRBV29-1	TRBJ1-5	CSVEVGGANQPQHF	TGCAGCGTTGAAGTTGGAGGGGCCAATCAGCCCCAGCATTTT
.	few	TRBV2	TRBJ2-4	CASSEITGIAKNIQYF	TGTGCCAGCAGTGAGATAACAGGGATAGCCAAAAACATTCAGTACTTC
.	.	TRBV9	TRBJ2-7	CASSGVPGVYLSYEQYF	TGTGCCAGCAGCGGGGTACCCGGGGTCTACCTCTCCTACGAGCAGTACTTC
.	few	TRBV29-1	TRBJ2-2	CSVQANTGELFF	TGCAGCGTCCAGGCGAACACCGGGGAGCTGTTTTTT
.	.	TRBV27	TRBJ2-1	CASRRRGGPSEQFF	TGTGCCAGCCGTCGTAGAGGGGGACCCAGTGAGCAGTTCTTC
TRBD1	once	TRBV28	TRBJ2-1	CASSSLTGGAYNEQFF	TGTGCCAGCAGTTCCCTAACAGGGGGCGCCTACAATGAGCAGTTCTTC
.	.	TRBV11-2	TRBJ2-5	CASSLLLAQETQYF	TGTGCCAGCAGCTTATTACTAGCACAAGAGACCCAGTACTTC
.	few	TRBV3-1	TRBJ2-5	CASSQGGQNPETQYF	TGTGCCAGCAGCCAAGGGGGCCAGAATCCAGAGACCCAGTACTTC
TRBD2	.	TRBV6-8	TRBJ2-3	CASSYVPGLAGEGTDTQYF	TGTGCCAGCAGTTACGTCCCGGGACTAGCGGGGGAGGGCACAGATACGCAGTATTTT
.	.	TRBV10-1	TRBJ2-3	CASSEWSGEKGNTQYF	TGCGCCAGCAGTGAGTGGTCCGGGGAAAAAGGGAATACGCAGTATTTT
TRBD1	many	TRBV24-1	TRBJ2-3	CATSEPRQGSTDTQYF	TGTGCCACCAGTGAACCTAGACAGGGGAGCACAGATACGCAGTATTTT
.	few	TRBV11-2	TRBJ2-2	CASSLESTGELFF	TGTGCCAGCAGCTTAGAATCCACCGGGGAGCTGTTTTTT
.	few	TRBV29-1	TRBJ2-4	CSVVIAKNIQYF	TGCAGCGTTGTCATAGCCAAAAACATTCAGTACTTC
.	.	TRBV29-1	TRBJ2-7	CSVYGSETYEQYF	TGCAGCGTTTATGGGTCAGAAACCTACGAGCAGTACTTC
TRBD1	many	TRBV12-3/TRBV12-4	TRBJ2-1	CASSLRGPDEQFF	TGTGCCAGCAGTTTGAGGGGGCCAGATGAGCAGTTCTTC
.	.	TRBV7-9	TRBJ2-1	CAILADYNEQFF	TGTGCCATCCTAGCTGACTACAATGAGCAGTTCTTC
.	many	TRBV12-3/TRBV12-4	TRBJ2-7	CASSLPGGEQYF	TGTGCCAGCAGTTTACCCGGGGGCGAGCAGTACTTC
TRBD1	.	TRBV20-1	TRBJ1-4	CSARTGTENEKLFF	TGCAGTGCTAGGACCGGGACAGAGAATGAAAAACTGTTTTTT
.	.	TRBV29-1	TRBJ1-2	CSVVEYPESPDGYTF	TGCAGCGTTGTGGAGTATCCTGAAAGTCCCGACGGCTACACCTTC
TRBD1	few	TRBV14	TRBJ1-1	CASRRTGDTEAFF	TGTGCCAGCAGAAGGACAGGAGACACTGAAGCTTTCTTT
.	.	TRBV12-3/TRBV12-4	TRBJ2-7	CASSLSGAPYEQYF	TGTGCCAGCAGTTTATCGGGGGCCCCCTACGAGCAGTACTTC
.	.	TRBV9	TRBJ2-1	CASSVEHSYNEQFF	TGTGCCAGCAGCGTGGAACACTCCTACAATGAGCAGTTCTTC
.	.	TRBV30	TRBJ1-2	CAWIGVNYGYTF	TGTGCCTGGATTGGGGTTAACTATGGCTACACCTTC
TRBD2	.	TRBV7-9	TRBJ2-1	CASSQMDSGGYNEQFF	TGTGCCAGCAGCCAAATGGACAGCGGGGGGTACAATGAGCAGTTCTTC
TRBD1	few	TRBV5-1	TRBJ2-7	CASTPGRTGGYEQYF	TGCGCCAGCACCCCGGGGCGGACAGGGGGTTACGAGCAGTACTTC
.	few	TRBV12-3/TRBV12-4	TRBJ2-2	CASSFLGSAGELFF	TGTGCCAGCAGTTTTTTAGGGTCGGCCGGGGAGCTGTTTTTT
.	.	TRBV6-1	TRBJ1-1	CASRPSQGPRGITEAFF	TGTGCCAGCAGACCCTCTCAGGGGCCCCGGGGGATTACTGAAGCTTTCTTT
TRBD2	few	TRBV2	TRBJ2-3	CASTLGLGPDTQYF	TGTGCCAGCACCCTAGGACTAGGCCCAGATACGCAGTATTTT
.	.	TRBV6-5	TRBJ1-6	CASNSGQNSPLHF	TGTGCCAGCAATTCAGGCCAGAATTCACCCCTCCACTTT
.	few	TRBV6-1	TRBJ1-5	CASSPYGLGQPQHF	TGTGCCAGCAGTCCCTATGGTCTCGGGCAGCCCCAGCATTTT
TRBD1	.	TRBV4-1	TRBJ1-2	CASEGQSVGYTF	TGCGCCAGCGAGGGACAGTCAGTCGGCTACACCTTC
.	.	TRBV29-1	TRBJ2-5	CSVEVIRGPQETQYF	TGCAGCGTTGAAGTTATCCGGGGTCCCCAAGAGACCCAGTACTTC
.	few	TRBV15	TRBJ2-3	CATSSPTGPDTQYF	TGTGCCACCAGCAGTCCTACAGGGCCAGATACGCAGTATTTT
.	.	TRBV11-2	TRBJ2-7	CASNQDTYEQYF	TGTGCCAGTAATCAGGATACCTACGAGCAGTACTTC
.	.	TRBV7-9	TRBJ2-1	CASSLALGPEQFF	TGTGCCAGCAGCTTAGCGTTGGGCCCTGAGCAGTTCTTC
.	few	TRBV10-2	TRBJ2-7	CASTTEVAALEQYF	TGCGCCAGCACCACCGAGGTGGCAGCCCTTGAGCAGTACTTC
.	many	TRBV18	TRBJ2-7	CASSSSSSYEQYF	TGTGCCAGCTCATCTTCCAGCTCCTACGAGCAGTACTTC
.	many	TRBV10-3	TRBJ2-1	CAISGSSNGGYNEQFF	TGTGCCATCAGTGGAAGCAGTAATGGAGGCTACAATGAGCAGTTCTTC
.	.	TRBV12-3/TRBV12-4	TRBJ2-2	CASSPRDWQYTGELFF	TGTGCCAGCAGTCCCCGTGATTGGCAGTACACCGGGGAGCTGTTTTTT
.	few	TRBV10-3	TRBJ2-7	CAISQTTASSYEQYF	TGTGCCATCAGTCAAACTACCGCTAGCTCCTACGAGCAGTACTTC
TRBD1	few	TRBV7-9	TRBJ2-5	CASLNLRDRERETQYF	TGTGCCAGCCTAAACCTCCGGGACAGGGAGCGGGAGACCCAGTACTTC
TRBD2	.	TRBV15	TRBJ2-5	CATSSGTSGGETQYF	TGTGCCACCAGCAGCGGGACTAGCGGGGGTGAGACCCAGTACTTC
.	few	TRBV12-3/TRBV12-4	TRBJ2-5	CASSPLPGKLETQYF	TGTGCCAGCAGTCCCCTCCCCGGGAAACTGGAGACCCAGTACTTC
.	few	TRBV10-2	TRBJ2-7	CASSEVYEQYF	TGCGCCAGCAGTGAGGTATACGAGCAGTACTTC
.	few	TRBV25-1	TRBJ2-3	CASSDGPAYTQYF	TGTGCCAGCAGTGACGGGCCAGCCTATACGCAGTATTTT
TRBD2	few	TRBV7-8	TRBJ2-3	CASAEGLVFDTQYF	TGTGCCAGCGCCGAGGGACTAGTATTCGATACGCAGTATTTT
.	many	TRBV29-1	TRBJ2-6	CSVEFWQGSGANVLTF	TGCAGCGTTGAATTTTGGCAGGGCTCTGGGGCCAACGTCCTGACTTTC
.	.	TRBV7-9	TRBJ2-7	CASSSPRERRHF	TGTGCCAGCAGCTCCCCGAGGGAGCGCCGGCACTTC
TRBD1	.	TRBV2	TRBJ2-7	CASRSGTGAPKQYF	TGTGCCAGCAGATCCGGGACAGGGGCCCCAAAGCAGTACTTC
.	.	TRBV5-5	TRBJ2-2	CASSLDPSGELFF	TGTGCCAGCAGCTTGGACCCGAGCGGGGAGCTGTTTTTT
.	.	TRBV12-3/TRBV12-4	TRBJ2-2	CASITGITSNTGELFF	TGTGCCAGCATCACAGGGATTACCTCGAACACCGGGGAGCTGTTTTTT